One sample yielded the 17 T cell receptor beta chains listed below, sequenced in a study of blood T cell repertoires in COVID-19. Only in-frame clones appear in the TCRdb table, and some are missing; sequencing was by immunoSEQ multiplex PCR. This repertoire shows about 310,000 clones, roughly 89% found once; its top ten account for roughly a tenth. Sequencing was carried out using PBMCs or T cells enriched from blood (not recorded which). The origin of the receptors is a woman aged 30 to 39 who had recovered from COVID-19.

This chain's CDR3 is CASSYFRAYNEQFF. Written as DNA, the CDR3 is TGTGCCAGCAGTTATTTTCGAGCTTACAATGAGCAGTTCTTC. The genes are TRBV6-5 and TRBJ2-1; D unresolved. With 3 bases removed from V and 4 bases from J, the gap between germline ends came to 10 bases. Germline CDR1 and CDR2: MNHEY and SVGAGI. The CDR3 length is 14 residues.

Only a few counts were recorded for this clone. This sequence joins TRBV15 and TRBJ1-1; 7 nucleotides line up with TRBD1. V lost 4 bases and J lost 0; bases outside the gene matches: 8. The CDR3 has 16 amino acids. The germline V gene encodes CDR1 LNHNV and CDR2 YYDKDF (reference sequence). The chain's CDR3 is CATSKLTTGLNTEAFF. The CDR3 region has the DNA TGTGCCACCAGCAAATTAACGACAGGGTTGAACACTGAAGCTTTCTTT.

CDR3 sequence reads: CASKGTSLGEQFF. In DNA form, the CDR3 reads TGTGCCAGCAAAGGGACTAGCCTAGGTGAGCAGTTCTTC. The chain has TRBV28 and TRBJ2-1; 9 nucleotides agree with TRBD2. The CDR3 is 13 residues long. Germline values: CDR1 MDHEN, CDR2 SYDVKM. With V trimmed by 7 bases and J by 9 bases, 7 bases remained unmatched.

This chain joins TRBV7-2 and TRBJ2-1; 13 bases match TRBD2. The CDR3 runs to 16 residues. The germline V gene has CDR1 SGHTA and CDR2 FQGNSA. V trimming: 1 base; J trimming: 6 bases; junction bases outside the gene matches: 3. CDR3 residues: CASSLVGLAGSNEQFF. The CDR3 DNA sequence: TGTGCCAGCAGCTTAGTGGGACTAGCGGGGTCCAATGAGCAGTTCTTC.

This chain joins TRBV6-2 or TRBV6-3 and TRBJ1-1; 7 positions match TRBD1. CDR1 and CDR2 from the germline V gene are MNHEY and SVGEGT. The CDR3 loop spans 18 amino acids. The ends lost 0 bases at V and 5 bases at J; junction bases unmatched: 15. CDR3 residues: CASSYSVYRTGVGTEAFF. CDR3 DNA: TGTGCCAGCAGTTACTCGGTTTATAGGACAGGTGTGGGGACTGAAGCTTTCTTT.

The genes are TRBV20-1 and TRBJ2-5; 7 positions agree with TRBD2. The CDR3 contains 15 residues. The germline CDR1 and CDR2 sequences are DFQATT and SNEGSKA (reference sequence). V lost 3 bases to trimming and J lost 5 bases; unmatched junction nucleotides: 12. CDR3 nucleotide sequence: TGCAGTGCTAGTAAGCGGGACCAGGTGGTGGAGACCCAGTACTTC. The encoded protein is CSASKRDQVVETQYF.

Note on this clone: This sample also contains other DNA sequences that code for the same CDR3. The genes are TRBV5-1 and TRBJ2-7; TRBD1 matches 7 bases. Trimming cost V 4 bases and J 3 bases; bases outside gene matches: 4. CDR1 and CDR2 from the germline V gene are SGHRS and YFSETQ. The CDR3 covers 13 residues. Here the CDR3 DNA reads TGCGCCAGCAGCCTGACAGGGAGCTACGAGCAGTACTTC. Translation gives CASSLTGSYEQYF.

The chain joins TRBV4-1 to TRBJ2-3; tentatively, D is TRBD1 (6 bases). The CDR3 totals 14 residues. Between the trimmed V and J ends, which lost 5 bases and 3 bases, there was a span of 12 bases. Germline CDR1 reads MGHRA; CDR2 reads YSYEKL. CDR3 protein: CASSVTGVTDTQYF. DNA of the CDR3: TGCGCCAGCAGCGTGACAGGAGTAACAGATACGCAGTATTTT.

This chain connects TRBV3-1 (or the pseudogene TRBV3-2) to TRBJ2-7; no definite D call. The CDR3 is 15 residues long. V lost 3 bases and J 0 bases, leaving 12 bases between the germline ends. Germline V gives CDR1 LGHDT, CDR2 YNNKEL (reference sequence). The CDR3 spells CASSQRPTFSYEQYF. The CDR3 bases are TGTGCCAGCAGCCAGCGGCCGACTTTCTCCTACGAGCAGTACTTC.

The CDR3 sequence is CASSYSGPRRTYEQYF. The CDR3 coding sequence is TGTGCCAGCAGTTACTCCGGCCCCCGGAGAACCTACGAGCAGTACTTC. The rearrangement links TRBV6-5 to TRBJ2-7; no definite D call. The CDR3 length is 16 residues. V was shortened by 0 bases and J by 2 bases, with 14 bases between the two germline ends. Germline-derived CDR1 and CDR2 are MNHEY and SVGAGI.

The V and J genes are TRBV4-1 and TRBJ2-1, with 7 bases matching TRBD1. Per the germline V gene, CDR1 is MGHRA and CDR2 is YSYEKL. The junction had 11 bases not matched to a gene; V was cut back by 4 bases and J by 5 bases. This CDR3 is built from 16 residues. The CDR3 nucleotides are TGCGCCAGCAGCCCCCAGGGACAGAAAGGACACAATGAGCAGTTCTTC. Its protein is CASSPQGQKGHNEQFF.

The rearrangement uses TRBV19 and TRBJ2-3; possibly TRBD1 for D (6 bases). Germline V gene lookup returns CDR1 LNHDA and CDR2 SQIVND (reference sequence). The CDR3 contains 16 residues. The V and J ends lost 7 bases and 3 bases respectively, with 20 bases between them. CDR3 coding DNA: TGTGCCAGTAACTTCAAACCGGGACATAGGACAGATACGCAGTATTTT. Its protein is CASNFKPGHRTDTQYF. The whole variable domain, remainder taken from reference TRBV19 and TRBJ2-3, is DGGITQSPKYLFRKEGQNVTLSCEQNLNHDAMYWYRQDPGQGLRLIYYSQIVNDFQKGDIAEGYSVSREKKESFPLTVTSAQKNPTAFYLCASNFKPGHRTDTQYFGPGTRLTVL.

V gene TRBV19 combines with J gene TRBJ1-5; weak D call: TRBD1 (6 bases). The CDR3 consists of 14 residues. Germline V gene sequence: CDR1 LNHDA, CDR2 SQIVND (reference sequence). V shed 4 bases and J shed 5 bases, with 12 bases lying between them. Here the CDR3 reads CASSTTGRYQPQHF. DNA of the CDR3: TGTGCCAGTAGTACGACAGGTCGCTATCAGCCCCAGCATTTT.

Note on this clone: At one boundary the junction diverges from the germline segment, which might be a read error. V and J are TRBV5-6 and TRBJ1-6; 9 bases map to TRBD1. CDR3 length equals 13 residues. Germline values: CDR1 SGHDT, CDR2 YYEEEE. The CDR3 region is CASSGSPGQGYIF. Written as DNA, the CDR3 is TGTGCCAGCAGCGGAAGTCCGGGACAGGGTTATATCTTT.

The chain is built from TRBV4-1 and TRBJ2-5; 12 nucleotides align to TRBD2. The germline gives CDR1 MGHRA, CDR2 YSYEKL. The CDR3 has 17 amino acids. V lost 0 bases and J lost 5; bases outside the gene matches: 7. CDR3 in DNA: TGCGCCAGCAGCCAAGAGGAATCTCTAGCGGGAGGGGAGACCCAGTACTTC. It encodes CASSQEESLAGGETQYF.

For the CDR3, the DNA is TGTGCCAGCAGCCCCGTAGCGGGACGGTACCAAGAGACCCAGTACTTC. Protein product: CASSPVAGRYQETQYF. This chain joins TRBV11-2 and TRBJ2-5; 8 bases align to TRBD2. The J segment lost 0 bases and the V segment lost 5 bases, leaving 8 bases of the junction unmatched. This CDR3 has 16 residues. The germline gives CDR1 SGHAT, CDR2 FQNNGV.

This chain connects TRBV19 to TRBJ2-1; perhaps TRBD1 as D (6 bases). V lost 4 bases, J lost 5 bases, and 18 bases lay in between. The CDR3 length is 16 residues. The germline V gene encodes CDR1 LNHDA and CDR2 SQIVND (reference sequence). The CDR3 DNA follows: TGTGCCAGTAGTAACTGGGGGCGGACGGTAAACAATGAGCAGTTCTTC. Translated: CASSNWGRTVNNEQFF.